This T cell receptor beta chain was found in a study of blood T cell repertoires in COVID-19. Overall study: There were acute and convalescent COVID-19 samples, and they came from the United States, Italy and Spain. The analysed material was cDNA or gDNA that came from T cells, B-cell-depleted T cells, or PBMCs.

Per the original methods: Estimates of nucleated cell counts were drawn from the amplification of reference gene primers. Clones were sequenced by immunoSEQ multiplex PCR, and TCRdb holds only the in-frame ones, with some missing. That table furnishes V, J and clone size, whereas the DNA furnished D and trimming. This table has roughly 180,000 clones, 82% appearing once. CDR1 LGHNA and CDR2 YNFKEQ come from the germline V gene. J was trimmed by 0 bases and V by 2 bases; bases with no gene match: 4. This CDR3 has 16 residues. The sequenced sample consisted of peripheral blood. This clonotype was sampled from a woman aged 25-40 years with acute or convalescent COVID-19. The chain has TRBV4-2 and TRBJ1-5; 7 bases agree with TRBD1. The CDR3 DNA is TGTGCCAGCAGCCAATGGGGACAGATTAGCAATCAGCCCCAGCATTTT. Translation: CASSQWGQISNQPQHF.